The 9 T cell receptor beta chains reported below all come from one sample, sequenced in a study of blood T cell repertoires in COVID-19. This table comes from immunoSEQ multiplex PCR, and its TCRdb copy is limited to in-frame clones, with some not included. The table includes approximately 320,000 clones, roughly nine tenths detected once. The sequenced material came from PBMCs or T cells enriched from blood (not recorded which). The receptors originated from a man aged 60 to 75 who had recovered from COVID-19.

The chain couples TRBV15 to TRBJ1-4; 8 nucleotides line up with TRBD1. With 8 bases clipped from V and 7 bases from J, the junction kept 6 bases outside the gene matches. This CDR3 has 13 residues. Germline V gene sequence: CDR1 LNHNV, CDR2 YYDKDF (reference sequence). In nucleotides, the CDR3 is TGTGCCACCCAGGACAGGGAGATTGAAAAACTGTTTTTT. Translated: CATQDREIEKLFF.

This clone was counted once. The chain couples TRBV10-3 to TRBJ1-5; TRBD1 agrees at 10 bases. There are 13 residues in the CDR3. Germline lookup yields CDR1 ENHRY and CDR2 SYGVKD. Losses at the gene ends were 4 bases for V and 7 bases for J; bases not matched to a gene: 1. The CDR3 coding sequence is TGTGCCATCAGTGGGGGACAGGGGCAGCCCCAGCATTTT. Translation: CAISGGQGQPQHF.

The V and J genes are TRBV5-1 and TRBJ1-2, with 9 bases that match TRBD1. This CDR3 is 19 amino acids long. Germline V CDR1 and CDR2: SGHRS, YFSETQ. After removal of 3 bases from V and 5 bases from J, the junction contained 20 bases not matched to a gene. The CDR3 DNA sequence: TGCGCCAGCAGCTCTGTCAACCTAAGGGACAGGGTAAAGCCTTATGGCTACACCTTC. Protein sequence: CASSSVNLRDRVKPYGYTF.

This sequence joins TRBV18 and TRBJ2-2; a weak D match, TRBD2 (7 bases). Germline V CDR1 and CDR2: KGHSH, LQKENI. CDR3 length equals 16 residues. V gave up 3 bases and J gave up 4 bases, with 15 bases separating them. The CDR3 DNA follows: TGTGCCAGCTCACCCATGAGCGGGACACTCACCGGGGAGCTGTTTTTT. It yields the protein CASSPMSGTLTGELFF.

The chain couples TRBV29-1 to TRBJ2-6; possibly TRBD2 for D (5 bases). The CDR3 runs to 16 residues. Germline V gene lookup returns CDR1 SQVTM and CDR2 ANQGSEA. Trimming stripped 5 bases from V and 0 bases from J, with 14 bases between. In nucleotides, the CDR3 is TGCAGCGTTAAGGGTGGACGGGACTCTGGGGCCAACGTCCTGACTTTC. This sequence encodes CSVKGGRDSGANVLTF. Variable domain in full (rest from reference TRBV29-1 and TRBJ2-6): SAVISQKPSRDICQRGTSLTIQCQVDSQVTMMFWYRQQPGQSLTLIATANQGSEATYESGFVIDKFPISRPNLTFSTLTVSNMSPEDSSIYLCSVKGGRDSGANVLTFGAGSRLTVL.

V is TRBV10-3 and J is TRBJ1-6, with D hard to call. This CDR3 region has 13 residues. From germline, CDR1 is ENHRY and CDR2 SYGVKD. V was clipped by 5 bases and J by 3 bases, with 5 bases between them. The CDR3: CAISTDYNSPLHF. The DNA of the CDR3 is TGTGCCATCAGTACAGACTATAATTCACCCCTCCACTTT.

In this sample, this clone turned up once. This sequence joins TRBV5-1 and TRBJ1-2; 7 bases line up with TRBD1. In germline, CDR1 is SGHRS, CDR2 YFSETQ. The V gene end was trimmed by 5 bases and the J gene end by 1 base; junction bases not matched to a gene: 5. CDR3 length equals 14 residues. CDR3: CASSFTGVNYGYTF. In DNA, the CDR3 is TGCGCCAGCAGTTTCACAGGGGTTAACTATGGCTACACCTTC.

As DNA, the CDR3 is TGTGCCAGCAGTGCCTCTAGCGGGAGTTTAAACATTCAGTACTTC. Amino acids: CASSASSGSLNIQYF. The chain combines TRBV27 with TRBJ2-4; TRBD2 agrees at 10 bases. Germline-derived CDR1 and CDR2 are MNHEY and SMNVEV (reference sequence). Trimming took 5 bases from V and 6 from J; bases not matched to a gene: 7. This CDR3 comprises 15 residues.

This chain links TRBV5-4 with TRBJ2-7; 8 bases agree with TRBD1. Germline CDR1 and CDR2: SGHNT and YYREEE (reference sequence). The V gene end was trimmed by 3 bases and the J gene end by 4 bases; junction bases not matched to a gene: 12. The CDR3 is made up of 16 amino acids. For the CDR3, the DNA is TGTGCCAGCAGCTCGACCGGGACAGGAGGTTTGTACGAGCAGTACTTC. This encodes CASSSTGTGGLYEQYF. The variable domain in full, with the rest retrieved from reference TRBV5-4 and TRBJ2-7, is ETGVTQSPTHLIKTRGQQVTLRCSSQSGHNTVSWYQQALGQGPQFIFQYYREEENGRGNFPPRFSGLQFPNYSSELNVNALELDDSALYLCASSSTGTGGLYEQYFGPGTRLTVT.